A selection of T cell receptor beta chains follows, all from one sample in a study of B cell selection in AIRE deficiency. Sequenced by immunoSEQ multiplex PCR; TCRdb stores in-frame clones only, minus some. Among around 5,300 clones, more than 75% were seen once, and the ten largest hold about 2.9%. Sequenced input: Tregs sorted from PBMCs. These receptors originate from a human donor with AIRE deficiency. CDR3s include the opening cysteine and the closing phenylalanine or tryptophan. D genes are given only for firm matches. Clone size is given for some rows only: seen once, a few or many times, or a class if the clone is expanded.

v_call	j_call	clone_size	d_call	cdr3_aa	cdr3_nt
TRBV28	TRBJ1-5	-	-	CASSFSRQPQHF	TGTGCCAGCAGTTTCTCGAGGCAGCCCCAGCATTTT
TRBV6-5	TRBJ1-4	-	-	CASSDPATNEKLFF	TGTGCCAGCAGTGACCCGGCAACTAATGAAAAACTGTTTTTT
TRBV28	TRBJ1-6	-	TRBD1	CASSAPDRYSSPLHF	TGTGCCAGCAGTGCCCCGGACAGGTATAGTTCACCCCTCCACTTT
TRBV19	TRBJ2-7	-	-	CASSSHPSYEQYF	TGTGCCAGTAGCTCCCACCCCAGTTACGAGCAGTACTTC
TRBV7-9	TRBJ2-4	-	-	CASSERGRGNIQYF	TGTGCCAGCAGCGAGAGGGGGCGGGGGAACATTCAGTACTTC
TRBV6-6	TRBJ1-1	-	TRBD1	CASRHHRGATEAFF	TGTGCCAGCAGGCATCACAGGGGGGCCACTGAAGCTTTCTTT
TRBV19	TRBJ2-1	-	TRBD1	CASSTTLDRVRQFF	TGTGCCAGTAGTACCACCCTGGACAGGGTCAGGCAGTTCTTC
TRBV5-4	TRBJ2-2	once	-	CASGTGGPNTGELFF	TGTGCCAGCGGAACCGGGGGGCCGAACACCGGGGAGCTGTTTTTT
TRBV11-3	TRBJ2-3	-	-	CASSLIDKTDTQYF	TGTGCCAGCAGCCTAATAGACAAGACAGATACGCAGTATTTT
TRBV4-3	TRBJ1-2	-	TRBD1	CASSHRTGTHYGYTF	TGCGCCAGCAGCCATCGGACAGGGACGCACTATGGCTACACCTTC
TRBV18	TRBJ1-1	-	TRBD1	CASSPPTGGQAEAFF	TGTGCCAGCTCACCACCCACAGGGGGGCAAGCTGAAGCTTTCTTT
TRBV11-1	TRBJ2-7	-	TRBD2	CASSSLAGFLHEQYF	TGTGCCAGCAGCTCTCTAGCGGGCTTTCTGCACGAGCAGTACTTC
TRBV5-6	TRBJ2-7	-	-	CASTPTGVSYEQYF	TGTGCCAGCACCCCTACGGGAGTCTCCTACGAGCAGTACTTC
TRBV9	TRBJ2-5	-	TRBD2	CASSVLAGETQYF	TGTGCCAGCAGCGTACTAGCGGGAGAGACCCAGTACTTC
TRBV6-1	TRBJ2-2	few	-	CAQGGDNTGELFF	TGTGCCCAAGGGGGGGATAACACCGGGGAGCTGTTTTTT
TRBV9	TRBJ2-3	-	-	CASSQSVGGQWVTDTQYF	TGTGCCAGCAGCCAAAGTGTAGGGGGGCAATGGGTCACAGATACGCAGTATTTT
TRBV19	TRBJ2-2	-	TRBD1	CASSIIRKDRANTGELFF	TGTGCCAGTAGTATAATTAGGAAGGACAGGGCCAACACCGGGGAGCTGTTTTTT
TRBV4-3	TRBJ2-1	-	-	CASSQVWGSYNEQFF	TGCGCCAGCAGCCAAGTCTGGGGCTCCTACAATGAGCAGTTCTTC
TRBV19	TRBJ2-1	-	TRBD2	CARGLAGPLTHNEQFF	TGTGCCAGGGGACTAGCGGGTCCCTTGACCCACAATGAGCAGTTCTTC
TRBV7-9	TRBJ2-1	-	TRBD2	CASSKLAGAYNEQFF	TGTGCCAGCAGCAAACTAGCGGGGGCTTACAATGAGCAGTTCTTC
TRBV6-5	TRBJ2-7	-	TRBD1	CVGTGREQYF	TGTGTAGGGACAGGGCGCGAGCAGTACTTC
TRBV5-1	TRBJ2-7	-	TRBD2	CASSAGGVDEQYF	TGCGCCAGCAGCGCCGGGGGGGTCGACGAGCAGTACTTC
TRBV29-1	TRBJ2-5	-	-	CSVVVSLGQETQYF	TGCAGCGTTGTCGTTAGTTTGGGCCAAGAGACCCAGTACTTC
TRBV4-3	TRBJ2-1	-	TRBD2	CASSQDGGGDNEQFF	TGCGCCAGCAGCCAAGATGGCGGGGGAGACAATGAGCAGTTCTTC
TRBV10-3	TRBJ1-1	-	-	CAISEQAANTEAFF	TGTGCCATCAGTGAGCAAGCGGCAAACACTGAAGCTTTCTTT
TRBV18	TRBJ2-7	-	-	CASSPMPRLQLSEQYF	TGTGCCAGCTCACCAATGCCCAGGCTTCAACTTTCCGAGCAGTACTTC
TRBV19	TRBJ1-2	large	-	CASSRLGFNYGYTF	TGTGCCAGTAGTAGACTGGGCTTCAACTATGGCTACACCTTC
TRBV4-2	TRBJ2-3	-	TRBD2	CASSQGAGTRSTDTQYF	TGTGCCAGCAGCCAAGGCGCCGGGACTAGATCGACAGATACGCAGTATTTT
TRBV9	TRBJ1-2	-	TRBD1	CASSVNLATGGLGYTF	TGTGCCAGCAGCGTAAACTTAGCGACAGGGGGCCTCGGCTACACCTTC
TRBV11-1	TRBJ2-1	-	TRBD2	CASSPGLAVYNEQFF	TGTGCCAGCAGCCCAGGACTAGCGGTATACAATGAGCAGTTCTTC
TRBV7-9	TRBJ2-5	-	-	CASSQQGRQETQYF	TGTGCCAGCAGCCAACAGGGGAGGCAAGAGACCCAGTACTTC
TRBV11-2	TRBJ2-2	-	-	CASSSGATGELFF	TGTGCCAGCAGCTCAGGGGCCACCGGGGAGCTGTTTTTT
TRBV19	TRBJ1-2	-	TRBD1	CASSGQGIGYTF	TGTGCCAGTTCAGGACAGGGAATTGGCTACACCTTC
TRBV5-1	TRBJ2-7	-	-	CASSLALGAAITYEQYF	TGCGCCAGCAGCTTGGCCCTGGGGGCAGCGATTACCTACGAGCAGTACTTC
TRBV12-5	TRBJ1-2	-	-	CASGCPYLQGKTYGF	TGTGCTAGTGGTTGCCCGTATTTGCAGGGAAAGACCTATGGCTTC
TRBV5-1	TRBJ1-3	once	-	CASSLVPGGGNTIYF	TGCGCCAGCAGCTTGGTTCCGGGCGGAGGAAACACCATATATTTT
TRBV4-1	TRBJ2-1	-	TRBD2	CASSQAGTIYNEQFF	TGCGCCAGCAGCCAAGCTGGGACTATTTACAATGAGCAGTTCTTC
TRBV14	TRBJ2-5	-	-	CASSPRDLGTQYF	TGTGCCAGCAGCCCCAGGGATCTGGGGACCCAGTACTTC
TRBV29-1	TRBJ2-3	-	-	CSVVYADTQYF	TGCAGCGTGGTGTATGCGGATACGCAGTATTTT
TRBV18	TRBJ2-1	-	-	CASSPSLYNEQFF	TGTGCCAGCTCACCATCCTTATACAATGAGCAGTTCTTC
TRBV5-4	TRBJ1-4	once	TRBD1	CASRPTGGGEKLFF	TGTGCCAGCAGGCCTACAGGGGGCGGTGAAAAACTGTTTTTT
TRBV19	TRBJ2-2	-	TRBD2	CASSPRAGAGGELFF	TGTGCCAGTAGTCCGCGCGCGGGAGCCGGCGGGGAGCTGTTTTTT
TRBV6-1	TRBJ2-2	-	-	CASSLSGNTGELFF	TGTGCCAGCAGTCTGTCAGGGAACACCGGGGAGCTGTTTTTT
TRBV5-4	TRBJ2-7	once	-	CASSDGGRISYEQYF	TGTGCCAGCAGCGACGGGGGTCGAATATCCTACGAGCAGTACTTC
TRBV5-1	TRBJ2-1	-	-	CASSLLQGKGNEQFF	TGCGCCAGCAGCTTGTTACAGGGTAAGGGCAATGAGCAGTTCTTC
TRBV21-1	TRBJ2-1	-	-	CASSKAASGGALNEQFF	TGTGCCAGCAGCAAAGCCGCTAGCGGGGGGGCACTCAATGAGCAGTTCTTC
TRBV6-5	TRBJ2-7	-	-	CASSPFGARGDEQYF	TGTGCCAGCAGCCCATTCGGGGCGAGGGGGGACGAGCAGTACTTC
TRBV7-9	TRBJ2-1	-	-	CASSLYAGTAFYNEQFF	TGTGCCAGCAGCTTATATGCCGGGACGGCCTTTTACAATGAGCAGTTCTTC
TRBV7-3	TRBJ2-1	-	-	CASSLSGATEQFF	TGTGCCAGCAGCTTAAGTGGGGCTACCGAGCAGTTCTTC
TRBV27	TRBJ1-1	few	-	CASSTLHSAPEAFF	TGTGCCAGCAGCACCCTCCATTCGGCTCCTGAAGCTTTCTTT
TRBV11-1	TRBJ2-7	-	-	CASSPMDASGEQYF	TGTGCCAGCAGCCCCATGGACGCCTCTGGGGAGCAGTACTTC
TRBV19	TRBJ2-6	few	TRBD1	CASKTTGGGSSGANVLTF	TGTGCCAGTAAAACCACAGGGGGCGGTTCCTCTGGGGCCAACGTCCTGACTTTC
TRBV9	TRBJ2-7	once	-	CASSGDGFSSYEQYF	TGTGCCAGCAGCGGGGACGGATTCAGCTCCTACGAGCAGTACTTC
TRBV6-1	TRBJ2-1	-	TRBD2	CASSALAGTNNEQFF	TGTGCCAGCAGTGCCCTAGCGGGAACTAACAATGAGCAGTTCTTC